These 31 T cell receptor beta chains share one sample of origin, sequenced in a study of shared clonotypes between healthy human individuals. Profiled with immunoSEQ multiplex PCR; TCRdb holds only in-frame clones, not every one. The repertoire holds around 1.6 million clones, with approximately 98% as singletons. The sequenced sample was naive CD4+ T cells sorted from blood. Subset: CD45RA+ positively selected. The receptors were gathered from a man aged 30 to 45 in good health.

Regarding this clone: One junction end disagrees with the germline gene, perhaps due to a read error. This sample also contains other DNA sequences that code for the same CDR3. V is TRBV20-1 and J is TRBJ1-1; the D is unclear. Germline loops: CDR1 DFQATT, CDR2 SNEGSKA (reference sequence). This CDR3 contains 11 residues. CDR3 sequence (DNA): TGCAGTGCTAGAAGTAACACCGAAGCTTTCTTT. Its translation is CSARSNTEAFF.

The chain couples TRBV13 to TRBJ2-7; D not resolved. The V end was cut by 1 base, the J end by 4 bases, with 5 bases between. The CDR3 loop spans 12 amino acids. The germline CDR1 and CDR2 sequences are PRHDT and FYEKMQ (reference sequence). The CDR3 DNA reads TGTGCCAGCAGCTTAGCCAGGTACGAGCAGTACTTC. Its translation: CASSLARYEQYF.

The rearrangement joins TRBV11-2 to TRBJ2-7, with 10 positions matching TRBD2. This CDR3 region has 13 residues. The V segment lost 2 bases and the J segment 6 bases; nucleotides outside the gene matches: 1. Germline V gives CDR1 SGHAT, CDR2 FQNNGV. CDR3 in amino acids: CASSLIAGGEQYF. The CDR3, as DNA: TGTGCCAGCAGCTTAATAGCGGGAGGCGAGCAGTACTTC. The full variable domain, with the rest looked up from reference TRBV11-2 and TRBJ2-7, is EAGVAQSPRYKIIEKRQSVAFWCNPISGHATLYWYQQILGQGPKLLIQFQNNGVVDDSQLPKDRFSAERLKGVDSTLKIQPAKLEDSAVYLCASSLIAGGEQYFGPGTRLTVT.

This sequence joins TRBV5-4 and TRBJ2-5, with 11 bases aligning to TRBD2. V lost 4 bases and J lost 8; bases outside the gene matches: 7. Germline V lookup: CDR1 SGHNT, CDR2 YYREEE (reference sequence). There are 14 residues in the CDR3. CDR3 DNA sequence: TGTGCCAGCAGCACTAGCGGGAGCGAGTCCACCCAGTACTTC. It specifies CASSTSGSESTQYF. Using reference TRBV5-4 and TRBJ2-5 for the parts outside the CDR3, the full variable domain is ETGVTQSPTHLIKTRGQQVTLRCSSQSGHNTVSWYQQALGQGPQFIFQYYREEENGRGNFPPRFSGLQFPNYSSELNVNALELDDSALYLCASSTSGSESTQYFGPGTRLLVL.

The chain couples TRBV6-5 to TRBJ2-7; 9 bases agree with TRBD1. CDR3 length: 14 residues. Germline loops: CDR1 MNHEY, CDR2 SVGAGI. The ends lost 6 bases at V and 6 bases at J; junction bases unmatched: 9. CDR3 in DNA: TGTGCCAGCAGCCCCGTACAGGGGGCCGTCGAGCAGTACTTC. It codes for CASSPVQGAVEQYF.

This chain connects TRBV15 to TRBJ2-1; TRBD2 aligns across 11 bases. The CDR3 loop spans 16 amino acids. CDR1 LNHNV and CDR2 YYDKDF come from the germline V gene (reference sequence). V was clipped by 2 bases and J by 4 bases; unmatched bases: 4. CDR3 in amino acids: CATSRSLAGGYNEQFF. CDR3 bases: TGTGCCACCAGCAGATCCTTAGCGGGAGGGTACAATGAGCAGTTCTTC. The full variable domain, with the rest looked up from reference TRBV15 and TRBJ2-1, is DAMVIQNPRYQVTQFGKPVTLSCSQTLNHNVMYWYQQKSSQAPKLLFHYYDKDFNNEADTPDNFQSRRPNTSFCFLDIRSPGLGDTAMYLCATSRSLAGGYNEQFFGPGTRLTVL.

The gene calls are TRBV2 and TRBJ2-1; 11 positions agree with TRBD1. V lost 5 bases to trimming and J lost 3 bases; unmatched junction nucleotides: 3. The CDR3 runs to 15 residues. Germline-derived CDR1 and CDR2 are SNHLY and FYNNEI. The CDR3 region is CASSSGTGGYNEQFF. Here the CDR3 DNA reads TGTGCCAGCAGTTCCGGGACAGGGGGCTACAATGAGCAGTTCTTC.

The CDR3 loop reads CASSERQGAVVNTEAFF. The CDR3 DNA is TGTGCCAGCAGTGAGAGACAGGGGGCTGTCGTGAACACTGAAGCTTTCTTT. The rearrangement links TRBV25-1 to TRBJ1-1; 10 bases agree with TRBD1. This CDR3 spans 17 amino acids. Germline CDR1 is MGHDK and CDR2 is SYGVNS. Germline trimming cut 3 bases from V and 0 bases from J; bases unmatched to any gene: 7. The full variable domain, with the rest looked up from reference TRBV25-1 and TRBJ1-1, is EADIYQTPRYLVIGTGKKITLECSQTMGHDKMYWYQQDPGMELHLIHYSYGVNSTEKGDLSSESTVSRIRTEHFPLTLESARPSHTSQYLCASSERQGAVVNTEAFFGQGTRLTVV.

This chain uses TRBV29-1 with TRBJ2-2, with TRBD2 matching over 8 bases. The CDR3 has 14 amino acids. Germline V gene lookup returns CDR1 SQVTM and CDR2 ANQGSEA. V lost 4 bases and J lost 1; bases outside the gene matches: 2. The CDR3 DNA reads as TGCAGCGTTGCGACTAGCGAGAACACCGGGGAGCTGTTTTTT. The encoded protein is CSVATSENTGELFF.

This clone appeared a single time. The chain joins TRBV9 to TRBJ2-3; D remains unclear. The CDR3 contains 14 residues. V was pared by 0 bases and J by 4 bases, with 9 bases between. Per germline, CDR1 SGDLS and CDR2 YYNGEE. The CDR3 nucleotides read TGTGCCAGCAGCGTAGGCGATTCGGCAGATACGCAGTATTTT. Its protein is CASSVGDSADTQYF.

The CDR3 protein is CASSLRGFNYGYTF. CDR3 nucleotide sequence: TGTGCCAGCAGTTTAAGGGGATTCAACTATGGCTACACCTTC. J is TRBJ1-2 and V is TRBV28; possible D gene TRBD1, 5 bases. The CDR3 runs to 14 residues. Trimming cost V 2 bases and J 2 bases, with 9 bases left between them. Germline values: CDR1 MDHEN, CDR2 SYDVKM.

This clone was observed a single time. This chain joins TRBV19 and TRBJ1-2; D may be TRBD1 (5 bases). This CDR3 spans 15 amino acids. Germline CDR1 LNHDA, CDR2 SQIVND (reference sequence). V dropped 4 bases and J dropped 4 bases, with 16 bases sitting between them. In nucleotides, the CDR3 is TGTGCCAGTAGTACGGGGCAGAAGAATCTCTATGGCTACACCTTC. This codes for CASSTGQKNLYGYTF.

The chain links TRBV10-3 to TRBJ1-2, with 9 bases aligning to TRBD1. The V and J ends lost 5 bases and 4 bases, in that order; junction bases with no gene match: 11. CDR1 is ENHRY, CDR2 SYGVKD, per germline. The CDR3 length is 16 residues. DNA of the CDR3: TGTGCCATCAGTTACACAGGGGGCGGGGGTGCCTATGGCTACACCTTC. The encoded protein is CAISYTGGGGAYGYTF.

The chain has TRBV6-5 and TRBJ2-5; perhaps TRBD2 as D (6 bases). With 8 bases removed from V and 2 bases from J, the gap between germline ends came to 15 bases. Per germline, CDR1 MNHEY and CDR2 SVGAGI. This CDR3 region has 14 residues. The CDR3 region is CASVELGGQETQYF. CDR3 DNA: TGTGCCAGCGTAGAGTTGGGAGGTCAAGAGACCCAGTACTTC.

V gene TRBV18 combines with J gene TRBJ1-5; possible D gene TRBD1, 6 bases. V was cut by 4 bases and J by 2 bases, with 15 bases left in between. Germline CDR1 and CDR2: KGHSH and LQKENI. This CDR3 contains 16 residues. CDR3 sequence: CASSRAGTSGNQPQHF. The CDR3 DNA follows: TGTGCCAGCTCACGAGCCGGGACATCGGGCAATCAGCCCCAGCATTTT.

V gene TRBV11-2 combines with J gene TRBJ2-7; a weak D match, TRBD2 (6 bases). Trimming shortened V by 5 bases and J by 2 bases, and 19 bases separated the two germline ends. This CDR3 has 16 amino acids. In germline, CDR1 is SGHAT, CDR2 FQNNGV. The CDR3 bases are TGTGCCAGCAGCCCCCTGCCTAGCGATACAGCCTACGAGCAGTACTTC. This gives the protein CASSPLPSDTAYEQYF.

This chain links TRBV7-8 with TRBJ2-2, with unresolved D. The CDR3 covers 12 residues. CDR1 and CDR2 (germline): SGHVS, FQNEAQ. The germline V and J ends were trimmed by 1 base and 7 bases, with 4 bases remaining between them. The CDR3: CASSLEYGELFF. The CDR3 bases are TGTGCCAGCAGCTTAGAGTACGGGGAGCTGTTTTTT.

This chain uses TRBV7-2 with TRBJ2-1; D may be TRBD1 or TRBD2 (5 bases each). Germline V gives CDR1 SGHTA, CDR2 FQGNSA. Between the trimmed V and J ends, which lost 0 bases and 6 bases, there was a span of 15 bases. CDR3 length: 16 residues. The CDR3 region is CASSLAGSTGPNEQFF. The CDR3 bases are TGTGCCAGCAGCTTAGCGGGTAGCACGGGGCCCAATGAGCAGTTCTTC.

The chain combines TRBV27 with TRBJ2-7; D may be TRBD1 (6 bases). Trimming took off 6 bases at V and 4 bases at J, with 19 bases between the two ends. The CDR3 length is 15 residues. Germline loops: CDR1 MNHEY, CDR2 SMNVEV (reference sequence). CDR3 sequence: CASRLSGDFPYEQYF. CDR3 nucleotide sequence: TGTGCCAGCAGGCTATCAGGGGATTTCCCGTACGAGCAGTACTTC.

The rearrangement uses TRBV2 and TRBJ1-4, with TRBD1 as a possible D gene (6 bases). Per germline, CDR1 SNHLY and CDR2 FYNNEI. Trimming left V 2 bases short and J 5 bases short, with 6 bases between. The CDR3 spans 13 residues. The CDR3 region has the DNA TGTGCCAGCAGTGAACAGGGGAATGAAAAACTGTTTTTT. It encodes CASSEQGNEKLFF. Variable domain in full (rest from reference TRBV2 and TRBJ1-4): EPEVTQTPSHQVTQMGQEVILRCVPISNHLYFYWYRQILGQKVEFLVSFYNNEISEKSEIFDDQFSVERPDGSNFTLKIRSTKLEDSAMYFCASSEQGNEKLFFGSGTQLSVL.

The V and J genes are TRBV19 and TRBJ2-1; D not certain. The CDR3 has 13 amino acids. Germline V lookup: CDR1 LNHDA, CDR2 SQIVND (reference sequence). V lost 5 bases and J 6 bases, leaving 11 bases between the germline ends. The CDR3 loop reads CASSLRARNEQFF. The CDR3 bases are TGTGCCAGTAGTCTTCGAGCACGCAATGAGCAGTTCTTC.

The chain is built from TRBV11-3 and TRBJ2-3, with TRBD2 matching over 7 bases. J lost 0 bases, V lost 5 bases, and 2 bases had no gene match. The CDR3 runs to 14 residues. Looked up from germline, CDR1 is SGHNT and CDR2 is YENEEA. For the CDR3, the DNA is TGTGCCAGCAGCAAAGCGGGAAGCACAGATACGCAGTATTTT. It encodes CASSKAGSTDTQYF.

CDR3 bases: TGTGCCAGCAGTGCTCTAGCGGGAGCCTACGAGCAGTACTTC. As protein: CASSALAGAYEQYF. The V and J genes are TRBV6-1 and TRBJ2-7; TRBD2 matches 10 bases. Germline V gene data show CDR1 as MNHNS and CDR2 as SASEGT. The length of the CDR3 is 14 residues. V was clipped by 4 bases and J by 2 bases; unmatched bases: 2.

The chain has TRBV28 and TRBJ2-3, with 9 bases aligning to TRBD2. CDR1 MDHEN and CDR2 SYDVKM come from the germline V gene. V gave up 11 bases and J gave up 4 bases; unmatched junction bases: 13. The CDR3 is 15 amino acids. The CDR3 bases are TGTGCCGCAGAATATGCGGGAGGGCCCTCAGATACGCAGTATTTT. Protein: CAAEYAGGPSDTQYF.

The V gene is TRBV2, the J gene TRBJ2-1, with D hard to call. The V end lost 0 bases, the J end lost 6 bases, and 15 bases lay between the germline ends. Germline V gene data show CDR1 as SNHLY and CDR2 as FYNNEI. This CDR3 has 16 residues. The CDR3 loop reads CASSEALPQTFNEQFF. CDR3 DNA sequence: TGTGCCAGCAGTGAAGCGCTTCCACAAACCTTCAATGAGCAGTTCTTC. Variable domain in full (rest from reference TRBV2 and TRBJ2-1): EPEVTQTPSHQVTQMGQEVILRCVPISNHLYFYWYRQILGQKVEFLVSFYNNEISEKSEIFDDQFSVERPDGSNFTLKIRSTKLEDSAMYFCASSEALPQTFNEQFFGPGTRLTVL.

This rearrangement joins TRBV14 to TRBJ2-3, with TRBD1 as a possible D gene (6 bases). Trimming left V 3 bases short and J 1 base short, with 11 bases between. The CDR3 loop spans 15 amino acids. Per the germline V gene, CDR1 is SGHDN and CDR2 is FVKESK. Here the CDR3 reads CASSHPTGRTDTQYF. The CDR3 bases are TGTGCCAGCAGCCACCCGACAGGACGCACAGATACGCAGTATTTT.

J is TRBJ2-5 and V is TRBV18; 9 positions agree with TRBD2. V shed 3 bases and J 3 bases; nucleotides not matched to a gene: 8. Germline V gene data show CDR1 as KGHSH and CDR2 as LQKENI. The CDR3 consists of 16 residues. The CDR3 bases are TGTGCCAGCTCACCGGGGCTACTAGCGGGCAAAGAGACCCAGTACTTC. Its protein product is CASSPGLLAGKETQYF. Using reference TRBV18 and TRBJ2-5 for the parts outside the CDR3, the full variable domain is NAGVMQNPRHLVRRRGQEARLRCSPMKGHSHVYWYRQLPEEGLKFMVYLQKENIIDESGMPKERFSAEFPKEGPSILRIQQVVRGDSAAYFCASSPGLLAGKETQYFGPGTRLLVL.

The V and J genes are TRBV4-3 and TRBJ2-7; TRBD1 matches at 10 bases. Germline CDR1 LGHNA, CDR2 YSLEER. V shed 6 bases and J 9 bases; nucleotides not matched to a gene: 14. CDR3 length equals 15 residues. The CDR3 region is CASSLTGTGDVVQYF. The CDR3 nucleotides read TGCGCCAGCAGTCTGACCGGGACAGGGGATGTAGTGCAGTACTTC.

J is TRBJ2-1 and V is TRBV5-6, with D unclear. V shed 4 bases and J shed 4 bases, with 18 bases lying between them. The CDR3 is made up of 16 amino acids. Germline loops: CDR1 SGHDT, CDR2 YYEEEE. The CDR3 coding sequence is TGTGCCAGCAGCCTCGGTACGGCCGCCATTTACAATGAGCAGTTCTTC. Protein product: CASSLGTAAIYNEQFF.

For this clone: A junction end diverges from the germline sequence, so it may reflect a read error. This rearrangement joins TRBV7-2 to TRBJ1-5, with a weak D call TRBD1 (5 bases). Germline assignment: CDR1 SGHTA and CDR2 FQGNSA. The CDR3 is 17 residues long. The CDR3 bases are TGTGCCAGCAGCTCGTTCGACAGCCGCTATAGCAATCAGCCCCGGCATTTT. It encodes CASSSFDSRYSNQPRHF.

This chain uses TRBV7-8 with TRBJ1-1; D is unresolved. In germline, CDR1 is SGHVS, CDR2 FQNEAQ. V lost 3 bases to trimming and J lost 1 base, with 9 bases between them. This CDR3 comprises 14 residues. The CDR3 DNA follows: TGTGCCAGCAGCTTTCGACGGGAGAACACTGAAGCTTTCTTT. As protein: CASSFRRENTEAFF.